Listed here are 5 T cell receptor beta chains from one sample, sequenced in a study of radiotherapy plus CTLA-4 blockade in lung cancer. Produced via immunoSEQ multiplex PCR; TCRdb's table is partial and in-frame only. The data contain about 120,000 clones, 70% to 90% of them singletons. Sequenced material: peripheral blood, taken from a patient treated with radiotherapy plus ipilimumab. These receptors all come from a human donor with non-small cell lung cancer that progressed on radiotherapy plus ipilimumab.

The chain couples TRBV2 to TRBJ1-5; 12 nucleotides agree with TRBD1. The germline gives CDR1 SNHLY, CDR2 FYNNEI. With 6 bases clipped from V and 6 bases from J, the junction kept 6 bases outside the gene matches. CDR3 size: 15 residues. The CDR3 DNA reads TGTGCCAGCAGACCGGGACAGGGGGCGAGTCAGCCCCAGCATTTT. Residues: CASRPGQGASQPQHF.

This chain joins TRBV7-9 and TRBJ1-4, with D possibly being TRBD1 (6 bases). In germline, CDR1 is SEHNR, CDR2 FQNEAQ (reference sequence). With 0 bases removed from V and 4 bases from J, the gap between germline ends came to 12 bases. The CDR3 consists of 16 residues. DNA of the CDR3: TGTGCCAGCAGCTTAGCAGGGGGTCTGGTTAATGAAAAACTGTTTTTT. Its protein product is CASSLAGGLVNEKLFF.

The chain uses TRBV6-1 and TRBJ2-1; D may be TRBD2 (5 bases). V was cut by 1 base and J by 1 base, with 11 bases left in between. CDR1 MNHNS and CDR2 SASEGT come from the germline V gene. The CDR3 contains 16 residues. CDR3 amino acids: CASSEVRTSSYNEQFF. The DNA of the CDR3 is TGTGCCAGCAGTGAAGTTAGAACTAGTTCCTACAATGAGCAGTTCTTC.

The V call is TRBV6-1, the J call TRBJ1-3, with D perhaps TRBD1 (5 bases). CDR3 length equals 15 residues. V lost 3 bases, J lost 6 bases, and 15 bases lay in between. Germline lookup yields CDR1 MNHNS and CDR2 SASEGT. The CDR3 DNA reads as TGTGCCAGCAGTGAGTCCCCAGGGTCTAAAAACACCATATATTTT. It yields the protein CASSESPGSKNTIYF.

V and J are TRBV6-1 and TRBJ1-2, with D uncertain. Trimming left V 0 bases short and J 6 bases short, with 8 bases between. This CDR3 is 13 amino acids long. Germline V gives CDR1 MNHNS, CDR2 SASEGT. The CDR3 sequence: CASSEAFGDGYTF. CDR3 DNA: TGTGCCAGCAGTGAAGCCTTTGGTGATGGCTACACCTTC.